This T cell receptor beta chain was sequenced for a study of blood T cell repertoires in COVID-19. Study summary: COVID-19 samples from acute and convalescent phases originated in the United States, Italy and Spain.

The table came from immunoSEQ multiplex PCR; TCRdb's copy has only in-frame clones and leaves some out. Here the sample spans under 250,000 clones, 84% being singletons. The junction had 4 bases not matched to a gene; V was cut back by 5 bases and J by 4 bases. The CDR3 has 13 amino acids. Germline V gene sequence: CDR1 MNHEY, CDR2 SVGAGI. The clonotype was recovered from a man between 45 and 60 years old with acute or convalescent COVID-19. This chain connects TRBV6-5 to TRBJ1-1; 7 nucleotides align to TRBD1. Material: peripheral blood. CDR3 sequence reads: CASSTTGATEAFF. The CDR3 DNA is TGTGCCAGCAGTACCACAGGGGCCACTGAAGCTTTCTTT.